These T cell receptor beta chains were read from a single sample in a study of T cells in Graves' hyperthyroidism and ophthalmopathy. Each CDR3 protein gets one entry after TCRdb re-called the multiplex PCR reads with MiXCR. The sample has 300,000 to 450,000 distinct CDR3 sequences; around 13% are singletons. Specimen: blood. The receptors were gathered from a woman aged 60-75 years with Graves' hyperthyroidism. Both conserved end residues are part of each CDR3. Each record gives: CDR3 protein, CDR3 DNA, J gene, clone size, V gene, D gene. The D gene is left open where the match is weak. Clone size is not always given. Where it is, it says once, few, many or a class for expanded clones.

CDR3: CASSDGSQETQYF
DNA: TGTGCCAGCAGTGATGGATCCCAAGAGACCCAGTACTTC
J: TRBJ2-5
size: .
V: TRBV25-1
D: .

CDR3: CASSFVTSGLTYEQYF
DNA: TGTGCCAGCAGCTTTGTGACTAGCGGTTTAACCTACGAGCAGTACTTC
J: TRBJ2-7
size: .
V: TRBV5-4
D: TRBD2

CDR3: CATSKQGASYGYTF
DNA: TGTGCCACCAGCAAACAGGGGGCGAGCTATGGCTACACCTTC
J: TRBJ1-2
size: many
V: TRBV15
D: TRBD1

CDR3: CASGDNTDTQYF
DNA: TGTGCTTCAGGGGACAACACAGATACGCAGTATTTT
J: TRBJ2-3
size: many
V: TRBV28
D: .

CDR3: CSAKKLFSTDTQYF
DNA: TGCAGTGCTAAAAAACTATTTAGCACAGATACGCAGTATTTT
J: TRBJ2-3
size: many
V: TRBV20-1
D: .

CDR3: CACRDRGADTQYF
DNA: TGTGCCTGCCGGGACAGGGGTGCAGATACGCAGTATTTT
J: TRBJ2-3
size: many
V: TRBV30
D: TRBD1

CDR3: CASSEYSQGGYGYTF
DNA: TGTGCCAGCAGTGAATATTCGCAGGGAGGCTATGGCTACACCTTC
J: TRBJ1-2
size: many
V: TRBV2
D: .

CDR3: CASSGPSPGLASHQETQYF
DNA: TGTGCCAGCAGCGGACCGTCTCCGGGACTAGCGAGTCACCAAGAGACCCAGTACTTC
J: TRBJ2-5
size: many
V: TRBV11-3
D: TRBD2

CDR3: CAWSVLGSAYNEQFF
DNA: TGTGCCTGGAGTGTACTTGGGAGTGCCTACAATGAGCAGTTCTTC
J: TRBJ2-1
size: many
V: TRBV30
D: .

CDR3: CASREETQYF
DNA: TGTGCCAGCAGAGAGGAGACCCAGTACTTC
J: TRBJ2-5
size: many
V: TRBV28
D: .

CDR3: CSVEDRVATDTQYF
DNA: TGCAGCGTTGAAGATCGGGTAGCGACGGATACGCAGTATTTT
J: TRBJ2-3
size: many
V: TRBV29-1
D: .

CDR3: CASSPRTGLAGETQYF
DNA: TGTGCCAGCTCACCCCGAACGGGACTAGCGGGAGAGACCCAGTACTTC
J: TRBJ2-5
size: few
V: TRBV18
D: TRBD2

CDR3: CASSDLGIGTAQETQYF
DNA: TGTGCCAGCAGTGATTTGGGGATAGGGACAGCACAAGAGACCCAGTACTTC
J: TRBJ2-5
size: few
V: TRBV2
D: TRBD1

CDR3: CAVRGLAGGETQYF
DNA: TGTGCCGTCCGGGGGCTAGCGGGAGGTGAGACCCAGTACTTC
J: TRBJ2-5
size: few
V: TRBV6-2/TRBV6-3
D: TRBD2

CDR3: CACEGPPRWGYTF
DNA: TGTGCCTGCGAAGGGCCCCCCCGTTGGGGCTACACCTTC
J: TRBJ1-2
size: many
V: TRBV30
D: .

CDR3: CASSIRDRSEQYF
DNA: TGTGCCAGTAGTATCCGGGACAGGAGCGAGCAGTACTTC
J: TRBJ2-7
size: once
V: TRBV19
D: TRBD1

CDR3: CSVEDLAGLGNEQFF
DNA: TGCAGCGTTGAGGATTTAGCGGGCCTTGGCAATGAGCAGTTCTTC
J: TRBJ2-1
size: many
V: TRBV29-1
D: TRBD2

CDR3: CASSLTEEGDGETQFF
DNA: TGTGCCAGCAGTTTAACAGAAGAAGGTGACGGAGAGACCCAGTTCTTC
J: TRBJ2-1
size: .
V: TRBV27
D: .

CDR3: CSARNPTGAVRGAFF
DNA: TGCAGTGCTAGGAATCCGACAGGGGCGGTCCGCGGAGCTTTCTTT
J: TRBJ1-1
size: many
V: TRBV20-1
D: TRBD1

CDR3: CASSAQGGPSAYEQYF
DNA: TGTGCCAGCAGTGCCCAAGGGGGGCCAAGCGCCTACGAGCAGTACTTC
J: TRBJ2-7
size: many
V: TRBV2
D: .

CDR3: CASSPTTGGTGNTIYF
DNA: TGTGCCAGCTCACCAACCACAGGGGGCACTGGAAACACCATATATTTT
J: TRBJ1-3
size: many
V: TRBV18
D: TRBD1

CDR3: CASTPRSSTEAFF
DNA: TGTGCCAGCACCCCCCGGTCCTCCACTGAAGCTTTCTTT
J: TRBJ1-1
size: .
V: TRBV6-1
D: .

CDR3: CSARDPSATSYNEQFF
DNA: TGCAGTGCTAGAGATCCTAGCGCGACCTCCTACAATGAGCAGTTCTTC
J: TRBJ2-1
size: .
V: TRBV20-1
D: .

CDR3: CASSFLPQGSGYTF
DNA: TGTGCCAGCAGCTTTCTCCCTCAGGGGTCGGGCTACACCTTC
J: TRBJ1-2
size: .
V: TRBV27
D: .

CDR3: CASSIPYGTEAFF
DNA: TGTGCCAGTAGTATCCCCTACGGAACTGAAGCTTTCTTT
J: TRBJ1-1
size: few
V: TRBV19
D: .

CDR3: CASSPTLAGTDYTEAFF
DNA: TGTGCCAGCTCACCGACCCTAGCTGGTACCGACTACACTGAAGCTTTCTTT
J: TRBJ1-1
size: .
V: TRBV18
D: .

CDR3: CASKGGLGLYEQYF
DNA: TGTGCCAGCAAGGGAGGACTAGGTCTGTACGAGCAGTACTTC
J: TRBJ2-7
size: many
V: TRBV2
D: TRBD2

CDR3: CSASGLTNYGYTF
DNA: TGCAGCGCCTCGGGACTCACTAACTATGGCTACACCTTC
J: TRBJ1-2
size: .
V: TRBV29-1
D: .

CDR3: CASSAPSGRAYTGELFF
DNA: TGTGCCAGCAGCGCACCAAGCGGGAGGGCCTATACCGGGGAGCTGTTTTTT
J: TRBJ2-2
size: .
V: TRBV9
D: TRBD2

CDR3: CASSSKGTLNPPNYGYTF
DNA: TGTGCCAGCAGCTCAAAGGGGACACTTAACCCTCCTAACTATGGCTACACCTTC
J: TRBJ1-2
size: .
V: TRBV7-9
D: .

CDR3: CASSLDGKYGYTF
DNA: TGTGCCAGCAGCTTGGACGGGAAATATGGCTACACCTTC
J: TRBJ1-2
size: .
V: TRBV7-3
D: .

CDR3: CASSPGQGPNQPQHF
DNA: TGTGCCAGCAGTCCGGGACAGGGCCCCAATCAGCCCCAGCATTTT
J: TRBJ1-5
size: many
V: TRBV12-3/TRBV12-4
D: TRBD1

CDR3: CASTRDRVIYGYTF
DNA: TGTGCCAGCACTCGGGACAGGGTCATATATGGCTACACCTTC
J: TRBJ1-2
size: many
V: TRBV28
D: TRBD1

CDR3: CASFSRDRGQETQYF
DNA: TGTGCCAGCTTCTCCAGGGACAGGGGCCAAGAGACCCAGTACTTC
J: TRBJ2-5
size: few
V: TRBV6-1
D: TRBD1

CDR3: CASSYTRQGNRPQHF
DNA: TGTGCCAGCAGTTACACGAGGCAGGGTAATCGGCCCCAGCATTTT
J: TRBJ1-5
size: many
V: TRBV6-6
D: .

CDR3: CASRVTSGPLYEQYF
DNA: TGTGCCAGCAGAGTTACTAGCGGGCCACTCTACGAGCAGTACTTC
J: TRBJ2-7
size: .
V: TRBV7-8
D: TRBD2

CDR3: CSASSSGSAGIQYF
DNA: TGCAGTGCTAGTTCTAGCGGGAGCGCGGGCATTCAGTACTTC
J: TRBJ2-4
size: .
V: TRBV20-1
D: TRBD2

CDR3: CATSDFDRVETQYF
DNA: TGTGCCACCAGTGATTTCGACAGGGTGGAGACCCAGTACTTC
J: TRBJ2-5
size: .
V: TRBV24-1
D: TRBD1

CDR3: CASTQGLGGEQYF
DNA: TGTGCCAGCACCCAGGGCCTTGGGGGCGAGCAGTACTTC
J: TRBJ2-7
size: many
V: TRBV12-3/TRBV12-4
D: .

CDR3: CASRFVGADSGYTF
DNA: TGTGCCAGCAGGTTCGTGGGGGCGGATTCTGGCTACACCTTC
J: TRBJ1-2
size: .
V: TRBV5-4
D: .

CDR3: CASSRDGQTDTDTQYF
DNA: TGTGCCAGCAGCCGAGATGGACAGACCGACACAGATACGCAGTATTTT
J: TRBJ2-3
size: many
V: TRBV11-2
D: .

CDR3: CSARDRGGSYNEQFF
DNA: TGCAGTGCTAGAGATCGGGGCGGGAGCTACAATGAGCAGTTCTTC
J: TRBJ2-1
size: many
V: TRBV20-1
D: TRBD2

CDR3: CASSASADTQYF
DNA: TGTGCCAGCAGTGCGTCGGCAGATACGCAGTATTTT
J: TRBJ2-3
size: .
V: TRBV25-1
D: .